A selection of T cell receptor beta chains follows, all from one sample in a study of blood T cell repertoires in COVID-19. Repertoires were generated with immunoSEQ multiplex PCR, while TCRdb's copy carries only in-frame clones and drops some. The repertoire holds about 150,000 clones, with around 80% as singletons. Source material: peripheral blood. These receptors were obtained from a woman between 50 and 59 years old with acute or convalescent COVID-19. CDR3s include the opening cysteine and the closing phenylalanine or tryptophan. Each record gives: J gene, V gene, D gene, clone size, CDR3 length, CDR3 protein, CDR3 DNA. D genes are given only for firm matches. Part of the rows lack a size; the others show once, few, many or a class for expanded clones.

TRBJ2-7	TRBV6-2/TRBV6-3	TRBD2	-	15	CASSYPSGRGNEQYF	TGTGCCAGCAGTTACCCTAGCGGGAGAGGTAACGAGCAGTACTTC
TRBJ2-1	TRBV9	-	-	15	CASSVSADTYNEQFF	TGTGCCAGCAGCGTATCGGCAGACACCTACAATGAGCAGTTCTTC
TRBJ2-1	TRBV3-1/TRBV3-2	-	once	13	CASSQKGSNEQFF	TGTGCCAGCAGCCAAAAGGGGTCGAATGAGCAGTTCTTC
TRBJ1-2	TRBV27	-	-	12	CASSGQGGGYTF	TGTGCCAGCAGCGGGCAGGGAGGAGGCTACACCTTC
TRBJ1-1	TRBV18	-	-	15	CASSPPSRQNTEAFF	TGTGCCAGCTCACCACCCTCCAGACAGAACACTGAAGCTTTCTTT
TRBJ2-1	TRBV6-5	TRBD2	once	16	CASSWGIAGGGNEQFF	TGTGCCAGCAGTTGGGGAATAGCGGGAGGGGGAAATGAGCAGTTCTTC
TRBJ1-1	TRBV5-1	-	few	13	CASSLAVNTEAFF	TGCGCCAGCAGCTTGGCAGTGAACACTGAAGCTTTCTTT
TRBJ1-2	TRBV7-6	-	-	14	CASSPSDFNYGYTF	TGTGCCAGCAGCCCTAGTGACTTTAACTATGGCTACACCTTC
TRBJ1-6	TRBV9	-	-	15	CASGARTAHNSPLHF	TGTGCCAGCGGCGCCCGGACAGCGCATAATTCACCCCTCCACTTT
TRBJ2-2	TRBV5-1	-	-	17	CASSLDPGSANTGELFF	TGCGCCAGCAGCTTGGATCCTGGCTCAGCGAACACCGGGGAGCTGTTTTTT
TRBJ2-2	TRBV3-1/TRBV3-2	TRBD2	once	17	CASSQVIGGRALGELFF	TGTGCCAGCAGCCAAGTTATCGGCGGGAGGGCCCTCGGGGAGCTGTTTTTT
TRBJ2-7	TRBV6-4	TRBD1	-	15	CASSDVTGDSYEQYF	TGTGCCAGCAGTGACGTTACAGGGGACTCCTACGAGCAGTACTTC
TRBJ1-1	TRBV5-5	TRBD1	-	14	CASSWGQGSTEAFF	TGTGCCAGCAGCTGGGGACAGGGGAGCACTGAAGCTTTCTTT
TRBJ2-1	TRBV2	TRBD2	-	16	CASILELAVSHNEQFF	TGTGCCAGCATCTTAGAACTAGCGGTGTCCCACAATGAGCAGTTCTTC
TRBJ2-6	TRBV4-3	-	-	15	CASSPWSSGANVLTF	TGCGCCAGCAGCCCTTGGAGCTCTGGGGCCAACGTCCTGACTTTC
TRBJ2-1	TRBV5-1	TRBD2	-	14	CASSLDASGNEQFF	TGCGCCAGCAGCTTGGATGCTAGCGGCAATGAGCAGTTCTTC
TRBJ1-5	TRBV2	-	-	15	CASRQGVISNQPQHF	TGTGCCAGCAGACAGGGAGTGATTAGCAATCAGCCCCAGCATTTT
TRBJ2-7	TRBV27	TRBD1	-	15	CASSLGRGRVYEQYF	TGTGCCAGCAGTTTAGGCAGGGGGAGAGTCTACGAGCAGTACTTC
TRBJ1-4	TRBV5-6	-	-	15	CASSNTGDTNEKLFF	TGTGCCAGCAGCAATACAGGAGACACTAATGAAAAACTGTTTTTT
TRBJ2-7	TRBV7-9	-	many	12	CASRQEGHEQYF	TGTGCCAGCAGACAAGAGGGCCACGAGCAGTACTTC
TRBJ2-7	TRBV6-2/TRBV6-3	TRBD1	-	13	CASSRDRAYEQYF	TGTGCCAGCAGCCGGGACAGGGCCTACGAGCAGTACTTC
TRBJ2-5	TRBV10-2	-	once	14	CASSGTATGETQYF	TGCGCCAGCAGTGGGACAGCGACCGGAGAGACCCAGTACTTC
TRBJ2-1	TRBV5-1	-	-	17	CASSATPVGVTYNEQFF	TGCGCCAGCAGCGCGACCCCAGTGGGAGTGACCTACAATGAGCAGTTCTTC
TRBJ2-3	TRBV7-3	TRBD2	-	15	CASSLLAGGPDTQYF	TGTGCCAGCAGCTTACTAGCGGGGGGCCCAGATACGCAGTATTTT
TRBJ2-1	TRBV6-2/TRBV6-3	-	-	15	CASSFLGGGYNEQFF	TGTGCCAGCAGTTTTCTGGGCGGAGGTTACAATGAGCAGTTCTTC
TRBJ2-7	TRBV5-1	TRBD2	-	16	CASSLASGLAGGEQYF	TGCGCCAGCAGCTTGGCCAGCGGACTAGCGGGAGGGGAGCAGTACTTC
TRBJ2-1	TRBV21-1	-	few	16	CASSKCAGGRYNEQFF	TGTGCCAGCAGCAAGTGTGCGGGGGGGAGGTACAATGAGCAGTTCTTC
TRBJ1-2	TRBV19	TRBD1	-	14	CASTTAGTGYGYTF	TGTGCCAGTACAACAGCCGGGACAGGCTATGGCTACACCTTC
TRBJ2-7	TRBV18	-	-	15	CASSPPSQRPHEQYF	TGTGCCAGCTCACCCCCCAGTCAGAGGCCCCACGAGCAGTACTTC
TRBJ1-5	TRBV5-8	-	few	16	CASSLFWGPENQPQHF	TGTGCCAGCAGCCTCTTTTGGGGCCCGGAAAATCAGCCCCAGCATTTT
TRBJ2-1	TRBV7-9	-	-	13	CASSSNPWNEQFF	TGTGCCAGCAGCTCTAACCCCTGGAATGAGCAGTTCTTC
TRBJ2-7	TRBV7-9	-	-	14	CASTPGGSMYEQYF	TGTGCCAGCACCCCGGGTGGCTCGATGTACGAGCAGTACTTC
TRBJ2-1	TRBV6-1	TRBD2	-	15	CASSAPAGGIGEQFF	TGTGCCAGCAGCGCCCCAGCGGGGGGGATAGGGGAGCAGTTCTTC
TRBJ2-5	TRBV7-3	TRBD1	-	13	CASSRDRVETQYF	TGTGCCAGCAGCCGAGACAGGGTGGAGACCCAGTACTTC
TRBJ2-7	TRBV14	TRBD2	-	16	CASSQALAGYLYEQYF	TGTGCCAGCAGCCAAGCACTAGCGGGGTACCTCTACGAGCAGTACTTC
TRBJ2-1	TRBV19	TRBD1	-	15	CASSMGQGAYNEQFF	TGTGCCAGTAGTATGGGGCAGGGGGCCTACAATGAGCAGTTCTTC
TRBJ2-7	TRBV28	TRBD1	-	17	CASNVPIRDRGRYEQYF	TGTGCCAGCAACGTACCGATCCGGGACAGGGGACGGTACGAGCAGTACTTC
TRBJ1-4	TRBV10-3	-	-	14	CAISDPGETEKLFF	TGTGCCATCAGTGATCCTGGGGAGACTGAAAAACTGTTTTTT
TRBJ2-2	TRBV7-3	TRBD1	-	14	CASSAGTGIGELFF	TGTGCCAGCAGCGCTGGGACAGGGATCGGGGAGCTGTTTTTT
TRBJ2-3	TRBV9	TRBD2	-	16	CASSYRPAGGEDTQYF	TGTGCCAGCAGTTACCGTCCAGCGGGAGGCGAAGATACGCAGTATTTT
TRBJ2-3	TRBV2	-	-	15	CASSVTRGNTDTQYF	TGTGCCAGCAGCGTAACTCGGGGGAACACAGATACGCAGTATTTT
TRBJ2-7	TRBV29-1	-	-	13	CSAFGKGLYEQYF	TGCAGCGCTTTCGGGAAAGGGCTCTACGAGCAGTACTTC
TRBJ2-1	TRBV7-3	TRBD2	-	14	CASSLSGSKGEQFF	TGTGCCAGCAGCTTAAGCGGGAGTAAGGGTGAGCAGTTCTTC
TRBJ1-6	TRBV7-8	TRBD1	once	16	CASSLAGTGVSSPLHF	TGTGCCAGCAGCTTAGCAGGGACAGGCGTTAGTTCACCCCTCCACTTT
TRBJ2-7	TRBV27	-	-	14	CASSFSGRSYEQYF	TGTGCCAGCAGTTTTTCTGGGAGGAGCTACGAGCAGTACTTC
TRBJ2-1	TRBV6-1	TRBD2	-	11	CASSGAGVLFF	TGTGCCAGCAGTGGAGCGGGAGTACTGTTCTTC
TRBJ1-3	TRBV6-1	-	-	16	CASSEAVSGSGNTIYF	TGTGCCAGCAGTGAAGCGGTGTCGGGCTCTGGAAACACCATATATTTT
TRBJ2-7	TRBV21-1	-	-	14	CASSKSGRGYEQYF	TGTGCCAGCAGCAAAAGCGGCAGGGGGTACGAGCAGTACTTC
TRBJ2-7	TRBV6-2/TRBV6-3	-	-	15	CASSYGRGDSYEQYF	TGTGCCAGCAGTTACGGGAGGGGGGATTCCTACGAGCAGTACTTC
TRBJ2-1	TRBV7-9	TRBD2	-	16	CASSRLAGGLYNEQFF	TGTGCCAGCAGCAGACTAGCGGGAGGGCTCTACAATGAGCAGTTCTTC
TRBJ1-4	TRBV27	-	-	14	CASRRSTTNEKLFF	TGTGCCAGCCGAAGGAGCACAACTAATGAAAAACTGTTTTTT
TRBJ2-1	TRBV5-1	TRBD2	few	15	CASSSGLAGNNEQFF	TGCGCCAGCAGCTCCGGACTAGCGGGAAATAATGAGCAGTTCTTC